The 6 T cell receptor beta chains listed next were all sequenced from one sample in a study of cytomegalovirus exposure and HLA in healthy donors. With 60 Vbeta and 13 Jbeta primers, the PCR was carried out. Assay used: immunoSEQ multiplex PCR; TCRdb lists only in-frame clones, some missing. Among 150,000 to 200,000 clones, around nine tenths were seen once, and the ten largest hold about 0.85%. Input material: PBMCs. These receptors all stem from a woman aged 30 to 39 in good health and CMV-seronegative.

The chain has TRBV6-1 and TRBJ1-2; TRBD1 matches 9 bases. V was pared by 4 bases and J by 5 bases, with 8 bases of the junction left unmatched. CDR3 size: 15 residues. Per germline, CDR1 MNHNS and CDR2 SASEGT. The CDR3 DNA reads TGTGCCAGCAGTGGGTCTACAGGGGGCCCATATGGCTACACCTTC. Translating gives CASSGSTGGPYGYTF.

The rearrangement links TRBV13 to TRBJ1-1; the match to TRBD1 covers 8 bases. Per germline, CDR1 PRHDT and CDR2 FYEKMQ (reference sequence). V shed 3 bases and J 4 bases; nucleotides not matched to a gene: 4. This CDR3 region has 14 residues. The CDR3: CASSFGQGGTEAFF. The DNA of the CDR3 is TGTGCCAGCAGCTTCGGACAGGGCGGCACTGAAGCTTTCTTT.

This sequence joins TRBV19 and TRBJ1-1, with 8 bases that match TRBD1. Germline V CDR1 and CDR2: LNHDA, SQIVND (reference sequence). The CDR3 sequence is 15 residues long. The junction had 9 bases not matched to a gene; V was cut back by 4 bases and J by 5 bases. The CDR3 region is CASSNRGAQRTEAFF. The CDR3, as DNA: TGTGCCAGTAGTAACAGGGGGGCCCAACGGACTGAAGCTTTCTTT.

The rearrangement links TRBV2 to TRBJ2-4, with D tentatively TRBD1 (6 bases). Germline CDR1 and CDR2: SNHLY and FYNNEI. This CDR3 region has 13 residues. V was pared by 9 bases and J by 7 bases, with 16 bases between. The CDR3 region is CASQDSLGNIQYF. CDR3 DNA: TGTGCCAGTCAGGACAGTTTAGGGAACATTCAGTACTTC.

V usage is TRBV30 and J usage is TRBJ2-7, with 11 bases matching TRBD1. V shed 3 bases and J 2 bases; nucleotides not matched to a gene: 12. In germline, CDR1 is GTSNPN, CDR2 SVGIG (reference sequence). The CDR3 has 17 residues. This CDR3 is CAWRRTGGLSNTYEQYF. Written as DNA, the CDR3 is TGTGCCTGGAGACGGACAGGGGGCCTATCCAATACCTACGAGCAGTACTTC.

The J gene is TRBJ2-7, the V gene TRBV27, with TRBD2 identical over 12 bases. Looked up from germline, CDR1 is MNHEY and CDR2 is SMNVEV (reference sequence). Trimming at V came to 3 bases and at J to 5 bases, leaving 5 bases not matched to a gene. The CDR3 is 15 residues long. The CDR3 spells CASSFLSSGRDEQYF. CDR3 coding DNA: TGTGCCAGCAGTTTTCTTTCTAGCGGGAGGGACGAGCAGTACTTC.